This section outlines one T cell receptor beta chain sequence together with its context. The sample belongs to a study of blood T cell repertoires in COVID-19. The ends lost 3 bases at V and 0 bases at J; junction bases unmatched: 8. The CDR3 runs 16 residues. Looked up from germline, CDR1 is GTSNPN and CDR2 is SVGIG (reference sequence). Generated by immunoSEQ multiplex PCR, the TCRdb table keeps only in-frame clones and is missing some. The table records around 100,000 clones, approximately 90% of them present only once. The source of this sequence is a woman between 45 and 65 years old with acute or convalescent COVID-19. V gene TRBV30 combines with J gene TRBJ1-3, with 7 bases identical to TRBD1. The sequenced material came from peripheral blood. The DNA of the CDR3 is TGTGCCTGGAGCTGGGGACAGCCGAGCTCTGGAAACACCATATATTTT. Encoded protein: CAWSWGQPSSGNTIYF.